The 29 T cell receptor beta chains in this list originate from one sample, sequenced in a study of cytomegalovirus exposure and HLA in healthy donors. TCRdb keeps only in-frame clones here, not all; method: immunoSEQ multiplex PCR. This table holds over 110,000 clones, 85% to 90% found once. Sequenced material: PBMCs. The receptors stem from a young man in good health and CMV-seropositive.

This clone appeared once. The chain has TRBV5-1 and TRBJ1-2, with TRBD1 identical over 8 bases. The CDR3 length is 14 residues. Per germline, CDR1 SGHRS and CDR2 YFSETQ. V shed 3 bases, J shed 4 bases, and the junction held 5 bases outside the gene matches. CDR3 in amino acids: CASSSGGTGYGYTF. In DNA, the CDR3 is TGCGCCAGCAGCTCCGGGGGGACAGGCTATGGCTACACCTTC.

This sequence joins TRBV13 and TRBJ2-1; 12 bases match TRBD2. CDR3 length equals 16 residues. Germline-derived CDR1 and CDR2 are PRHDT and FYEKMQ (reference sequence). V was pared by 5 bases and J by 3 bases, with 5 bases of the junction left unmatched. The chain's CDR3 is CASSRRTSGNYNEQFF. The CDR3 DNA reads TGTGCCAGCAGCCGGCGGACTAGCGGGAACTACAATGAGCAGTTCTTC.

The chain recombines TRBV6-5 with TRBJ2-6; D call uncertain. Germline CDR1 reads MNHEY; CDR2 reads SVGAGI. Trimming pared 2 bases from V and 4 bases from J, leaving 12 bases between. CDR3 length: 16 amino acids. CDR3: CASSYLSTGGANVLTF. CDR3 nucleotides: TGTGCCAGCAGTTACCTTTCGACCGGGGGGGCCAACGTCCTGACTTTC.

The CDR3: CASRGNRGRNTGELFF. The CDR3 nucleotides read TGTGCCAGCAGGGGGAACAGGGGGCGGAACACCGGGGAGCTGTTTTTT. This chain uses TRBV5-6 with TRBJ2-2; 9 nucleotides match TRBD1. Trimming at V came to 5 bases and at J to 1 base, leaving 6 bases not matched to a gene. Germline values: CDR1 SGHDT, CDR2 YYEEEE. This CDR3 is 16 amino acids long. The whole variable domain, filled in from reference TRBV5-6 and TRBJ2-2, reads DAGVTQSPTHLIKTRGQQVTLRCSPKSGHDTVSWYQQALGQGPQFIFQYYEEEERQRGNFPDRFSGHQFPNYSSELNVNALLLGDSALYLCASRGNRGRNTGELFFGEGSRLTVL.

On this clone itself: This specimen includes other DNA sequences encoding the same CDR3. The chain links TRBV9 to TRBJ2-1; 8 bases map to TRBD2. This CDR3 comprises 15 residues. V lost 3 bases and J lost 0; bases outside the gene matches: 2. The V gene's germline CDR1 is SGDLS and CDR2 YYNGEE. In DNA form, the CDR3 reads TGTGCCAGCAGCGCAAGCGGGAGCTCCTACAATGAGCAGTTCTTC. Amino acids: CASSASGSSYNEQFF. Variable domain in full (rest from reference TRBV9 and TRBJ2-1): DSGVTQTPKHLITATGQRVTLRCSPRSGDLSVYWYQQSLDQGLQFLIQYYNGEERAKGNILERFSAQQFPDLHSELNLSSLELGDSALYFCASSASGSSYNEQFFGPGTRLTVL.

The chain uses TRBV6-1 and TRBJ1-2; weak D call: TRBD1 (5 bases). CDR3 size: 15 residues. Germline loops: CDR1 MNHNS, CDR2 SASEGT. The ends were cut back, 6 bases at V and 4 bases at J, with 18 bases in the middle. CDR3 nucleotide sequence: TGTGCCAGCAGCGGGGGAGGGGCCTCTCCCTATGGCTACACCTTC. Translation gives CASSGGGASPYGYTF.

The rearrangement uses TRBV5-4 and TRBJ2-5; unclear D gene. Trimming left V 6 bases short and J 5 bases short, with 14 bases between. This CDR3 has 13 residues. Germline CDR1 SGHNT, CDR2 YYREEE (reference sequence). In DNA, the CDR3 is TGTGCCAGCAACAGCATTGGGTCGGAGACCCAGTACTTC. Protein: CASNSIGSETQYF. The variable domain in full, completed from reference TRBV5-4 and TRBJ2-5, reads ETGVTQSPTHLIKTRGQQVTLRCSSQSGHNTVSWYQQALGQGPQFIFQYYREEENGRGNFPPRFSGLQFPNYSSELNVNALELDDSALYLCASNSIGSETQYFGPGTRLLVL.

V usage is TRBV5-6 and J usage is TRBJ1-5; TRBD1 might be the D (5 bases). The CDR3 runs to 15 residues. Germline CDR1 and CDR2: SGHDT and YYEEEE. V lost 5 bases and J lost 6, with 18 bases in between. As DNA, the CDR3 is TGTGCCAGCAGTTCCGGGACTGCGCTAGGTCAGCCCCAGCATTTT. Its protein is CASSSGTALGQPQHF.

The chain couples TRBV30 to TRBJ1-5; 8 bases fit TRBD1. V shed 3 bases, J shed 5 bases, and the junction held 6 bases outside the gene matches. This CDR3 region has 14 residues. Germline CDR1 GTSNPN, CDR2 SVGIG (reference sequence). CDR3 sequence (DNA): TGTGCCTGGAGGGAAACAGGGGGGTATCAGCCCCAGCATTTT. This sequence encodes CAWRETGGYQPQHF.

This chain uses TRBV2 with TRBJ2-7, with TRBD1 matching 9 bases. The V and J ends lost 7 bases and 4 bases, in that order; junction bases with no gene match: 11. Germline V gives CDR1 SNHLY, CDR2 FYNNEI. CDR3 size: 15 residues. Written as DNA, the CDR3 is TGTGCCAGCACTTCCGGGACAGGGCCATCATACGAGCAGTACTTC. Amino acid sequence: CASTSGTGPSYEQYF.

The genes are TRBV7-2 and TRBJ1-5, with 9 bases aligning to TRBD1. From germline, CDR1 is SGHTA and CDR2 FQGNSA. J gave up 1 base and V 4 bases, and 5 bases lay outside the gene matches. The CDR3 has 16 residues. CDR3 amino acids: CASSSLGTGSNQPQHF. CDR3 coding DNA: TGTGCCAGCAGCTCCCTCGGGACAGGGAGCAATCAGCCCCAGCATTTT.

The chain employs TRBV7-9 and TRBJ1-3; possibly TRBD1 for D (6 bases). There are 16 residues in the CDR3. Trimming removed 3 bases at V and 0 bases at J, with 12 bases between. In germline, CDR1 is SEHNR, CDR2 FQNEAQ (reference sequence). The CDR3 protein is CASSFQGSSSGNTIYF. The CDR3 DNA reads as TGTGCCAGCAGCTTCCAGGGGTCGAGCTCTGGAAACACCATATATTTT.

V is TRBV6-4 and J is TRBJ1-4, with 9 nucleotides matching TRBD1. Trimming removed 2 bases from V and 8 bases from J; junction bases left unmatched: 6. This CDR3 is 15 amino acids long. The germline V gene has CDR1 MRHNA and CDR2 SNTAGT. This CDR3 reads CASSDGTGSGEKLFF. The CDR3 DNA is TGTGCCAGCAGTGACGGGACAGGGTCTGGAGAAAAACTGTTTTTT.

This clone was detected a few times. The chain carries TRBV6-5 and TRBJ1-2, with TRBD1 matching 8 bases. The ends lost 5 bases at V and 7 bases at J; junction bases unmatched: 3. Germline-derived CDR1 and CDR2 are MNHEY and SVGAGI. The CDR3 loop spans 12 amino acids. CDR3 DNA: TGTGCCAGCAGTCAGGGGGCGATTGGCTACACCTTC. Translation: CASSQGAIGYTF.

The chain couples TRBV4-1 to TRBJ2-2, with 12 bases matching TRBD2. Per the germline V gene, CDR1 is MGHRA and CDR2 is YSYEKL. The CDR3 extends over 16 amino acids. The V gene end was trimmed by 4 bases and the J gene end by 6 bases; junction bases not matched to a gene: 6. CDR3 amino acids: CASSPSGRAGAGELFF. The CDR3 DNA reads TGCGCCAGCAGCCCTAGCGGGAGGGCCGGAGCCGGGGAGCTGTTTTTT.

The rearrangement joins TRBV5-5 to TRBJ1-5, with 9 bases matching TRBD1. CDR3 length equals 17 residues. The germline CDR1 and CDR2 sequences are SGHKS and YYEKEE (reference sequence). J was trimmed by 3 bases and V by 1 base; bases with no gene match: 8. The CDR3 sequence: CASSLISGQGYNQPQHF. CDR3 bases: TGTGCCAGCAGCTTGATATCGGGACAGGGATACAATCAGCCCCAGCATTTT.

The CDR3, as DNA: TGTGCCAGCAGCTTAGATCGGACAGAAGAGACCCAGTACTTC. Amino acids: CASSLDRTEETQYF. The chain joins TRBV7-6 to TRBJ2-5; D might be TRBD1 (6 bases). V dropped 1 base and J dropped 3 bases, with 9 bases sitting between them. Per germline, CDR1 SGHVS and CDR2 FNYEAQ. This CDR3 is built from 14 residues. The whole variable domain, filled in from reference TRBV7-6 and TRBJ2-5, reads GAGVSQSPRYKVTKRGQDVALRCDPISGHVSLYWYRQALGQGPEFLTYFNYEAQQDKSGLPNDRFSAERPEGSISTLTIQRTEQRDSAMYRCASSLDRTEETQYFGPGTRLLVL.

The rearrangement uses TRBV25-1 and TRBJ2-3; D possibly corresponds to TRBD2 (5 bases). CDR3 length: 15 amino acids. CDR1 MGHDK and CDR2 SYGVNS come from the germline V gene. V lost 6 bases to trimming and J lost 2 bases, with 15 bases between them. CDR3 bases: TGTGCCAGCAGCTCCAACGGGGAAAACACAGATACGCAGTATTTT. Protein sequence: CASSSNGENTDTQYF.

V usage is TRBV7-9 and J usage is TRBJ1-2; TRBD1 agrees at 8 bases. CDR1 is SEHNR, CDR2 FQNEAQ, per germline (reference sequence). V shed 3 bases, J shed 5 bases, and the junction held 5 bases outside the gene matches. CDR3 length equals 14 residues. This chain's CDR3 is CASSLAGGRYGYTF. Here the CDR3 DNA reads TGTGCCAGCAGCTTGGCAGGGGGCCGATATGGCTACACCTTC.

The gene calls are TRBV5-4 and TRBJ1-1; tentatively, D is TRBD1 (6 bases). Germline lookup yields CDR1 SGHNT and CDR2 YYREEE (reference sequence). The CDR3 totals 16 residues. The V end was cut by 3 bases, the J end by 2 bases, with 17 bases between. Written as DNA, the CDR3 is TGTGCCAGCAGCTACAGGGCGGCGTTGATCAACACTGAAGCTTTCTTT. Protein product: CASSYRAALINTEAFF.

The chain uses TRBV5-6 and TRBJ2-7, with TRBD2 as a possible D gene (5 bases). Per the germline V gene, CDR1 is SGHDT and CDR2 is YYEEEE. V was cut by 6 bases and J by 4 bases, with 11 bases left in between. This CDR3 is 12 amino acids long. The CDR3 sequence is CASTLGGYEQYF. The CDR3 DNA reads as TGTGCCAGCACCCTCGGCGGGTACGAGCAGTACTTC.

This clone was recorded only once. The chain couples TRBV6-1 to TRBJ2-7; 9 bases match TRBD1. This CDR3 region has 13 residues. Germline values: CDR1 MNHNS, CDR2 SASEGT. Trimming at V came to 7 bases and at J to 6 bases, leaving 7 bases not matched to a gene. In nucleotides, the CDR3 is TGTGCCAGCACCACCGGACAGGGGCTCGAGCAGTACTTC. Its protein product is CASTTGQGLEQYF.

This rearrangement joins TRBV27 to TRBJ2-1; 11 positions agree with TRBD2. This CDR3 spans 19 amino acids. Germline V gene lookup returns CDR1 MNHEY and CDR2 SMNVEV (reference sequence). With 3 bases clipped from V and 7 bases from J, the junction kept 17 bases outside the gene matches. The chain's CDR3 is CASSLYIPPTSGGMNEQFF. The CDR3 DNA follows: TGTGCCAGCAGTTTGTATATCCCCCCTACTAGCGGGGGAATGAATGAGCAGTTCTTC.

In this sample, this clone turned up a few times. The chain employs TRBV19 and TRBJ1-2; D remains unclear. The CDR3 contains 14 residues. Trimming pared 6 bases from V and 4 bases from J, leaving 15 bases between. Germline V gene lookup returns CDR1 LNHDA and CDR2 SQIVND (reference sequence). The CDR3 loop is CASRRDYAGYGYTF. The DNA of the CDR3 is TGTGCCAGTAGGAGGGATTACGCTGGCTATGGCTACACCTTC.

This rearrangement joins TRBV7-6 to TRBJ2-4; 9 bases line up with TRBD1. V dropped 6 bases and J dropped 4; count of bases not matched to a gene: 13. The CDR3 runs 17 residues. Germline values: CDR1 SGHVS, CDR2 FNYEAQ. The CDR3 DNA follows: TGTGCCAGCAGTCCCGGGACAGGGCTAAGATTTAAAAACATTCAGTACTTC. Protein product: CASSPGTGLRFKNIQYF. Looking up the rest from reference TRBV7-6 and TRBJ2-4 gives the full variable domain: GAGVSQSPRYKVTKRGQDVALRCDPISGHVSLYWYRQALGQGPEFLTYFNYEAQQDKSGLPNDRFSAERPEGSISTLTIQRTEQRDSAMYRCASSPGTGLRFKNIQYFGAGTRLSVL.

The J gene is TRBJ2-3, the V gene TRBV12-5; possibly TRBD1 for D (6 bases). In germline, CDR1 is LGHNT, CDR2 FRNRAP. CDR3 length equals 16 residues. The germline V and J ends were trimmed by 0 bases and 4 bases, with 14 bases remaining between them. CDR3 protein: CASGLVWGEGADTQYF. DNA of the CDR3: TGTGCTAGTGGTTTGGTCTGGGGCGAGGGGGCAGATACGCAGTATTTT.

This clone was counted at least ten times. The rearrangement uses TRBV19 and TRBJ2-7; D remains unclear. This CDR3 has 13 amino acids. The germline V gene encodes CDR1 LNHDA and CDR2 SQIVND (reference sequence). V dropped 3 bases and J dropped 4 bases, with 10 bases sitting between them. The DNA of the CDR3 is TGTGCCAGTAGTATGGTGGCATTTTACGAGCAGTACTTC. It yields the protein CASSMVAFYEQYF.

The rearrangement links TRBV20-1 to TRBJ2-7; TRBD1 matches at 8 bases. J lost 6 bases, V lost 7 bases, and 5 bases had no gene match. Germline V gene lookup returns CDR1 DFQATT and CDR2 SNEGSKA (reference sequence). CDR3 size: 11 residues. In DNA form, the CDR3 reads TGCAGTGTGGGACAGGTCATCGAGCAGTACTTC. It translates to CSVGQVIEQYF.

The V and J genes are TRBV7-2 and TRBJ2-2, with D tentatively TRBD1 (5 bases). V lost 0 bases, J lost 5 bases, and 10 bases lay in between. This CDR3 is built from 15 residues. Germline assignment: CDR1 SGHTA and CDR2 FQGNSA. CDR3 amino acids: CASSLASGWTGELFF. CDR3 DNA: TGTGCCAGCAGCTTAGCTTCAGGGTGGACCGGGGAGCTGTTTTTT.